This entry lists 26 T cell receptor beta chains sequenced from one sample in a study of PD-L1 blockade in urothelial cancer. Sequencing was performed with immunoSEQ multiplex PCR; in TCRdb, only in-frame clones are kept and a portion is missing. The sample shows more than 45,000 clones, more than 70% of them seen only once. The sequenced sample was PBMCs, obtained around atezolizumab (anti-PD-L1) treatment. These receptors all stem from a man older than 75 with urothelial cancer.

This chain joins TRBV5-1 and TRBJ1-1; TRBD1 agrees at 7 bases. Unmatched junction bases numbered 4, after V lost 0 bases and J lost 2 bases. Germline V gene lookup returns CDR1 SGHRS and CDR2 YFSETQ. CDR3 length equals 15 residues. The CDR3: CASSLGDSDNTEAFF. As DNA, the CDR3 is TGCGCCAGCAGCTTGGGGGACAGTGATAACACTGAAGCTTTCTTT.

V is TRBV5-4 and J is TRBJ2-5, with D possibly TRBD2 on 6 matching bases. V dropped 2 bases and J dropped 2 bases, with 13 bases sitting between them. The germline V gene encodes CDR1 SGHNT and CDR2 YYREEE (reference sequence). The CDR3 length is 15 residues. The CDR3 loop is CASSLAQGLQETQYF. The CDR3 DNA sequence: TGTGCCAGCAGCTTAGCCCAGGGACTGCAAGAGACCCAGTACTTC.

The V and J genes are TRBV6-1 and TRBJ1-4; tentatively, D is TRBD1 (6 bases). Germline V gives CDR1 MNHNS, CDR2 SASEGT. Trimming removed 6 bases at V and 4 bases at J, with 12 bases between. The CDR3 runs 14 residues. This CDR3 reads CASRALQGNEKLFF. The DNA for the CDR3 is TGTGCCAGCAGGGCTTTACAGGGTAATGAAAAACTGTTTTTT.

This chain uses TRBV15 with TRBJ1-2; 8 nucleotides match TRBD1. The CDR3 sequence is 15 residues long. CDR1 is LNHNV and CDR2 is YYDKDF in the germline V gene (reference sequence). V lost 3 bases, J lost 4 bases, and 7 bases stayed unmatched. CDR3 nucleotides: TGTGCCACCAGCAGTGGACAGGGAGTTACCTATGGCTACACCTTC. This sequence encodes CATSSGQGVTYGYTF. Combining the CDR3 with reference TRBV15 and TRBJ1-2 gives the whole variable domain DAMVIQNPRYQVTQFGKPVTLSCSQTLNHNVMYWYQQKSSQAPKLLFHYYDKDFNNEADTPDNFQSRRPNTSFCFLDIRSPGLGDTAMYLCATSSGQGVTYGYTFGSGTRLTVV.

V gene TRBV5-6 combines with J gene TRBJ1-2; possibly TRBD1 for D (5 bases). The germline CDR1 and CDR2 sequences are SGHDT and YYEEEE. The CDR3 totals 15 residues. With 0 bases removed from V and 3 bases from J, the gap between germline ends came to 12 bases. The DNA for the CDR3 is TGTGCCAGCAGCTTGGGACAGACACCTTACTATGGCTACACCTTC. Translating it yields CASSLGQTPYYGYTF.

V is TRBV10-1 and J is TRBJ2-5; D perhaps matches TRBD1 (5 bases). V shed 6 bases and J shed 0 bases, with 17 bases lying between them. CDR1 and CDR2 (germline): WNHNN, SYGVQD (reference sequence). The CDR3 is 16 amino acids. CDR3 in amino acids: CASSYTGPQYQETQYF. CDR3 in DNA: TGCGCCAGCAGCTACACAGGCCCCCAGTACCAAGAGACCCAGTACTTC.

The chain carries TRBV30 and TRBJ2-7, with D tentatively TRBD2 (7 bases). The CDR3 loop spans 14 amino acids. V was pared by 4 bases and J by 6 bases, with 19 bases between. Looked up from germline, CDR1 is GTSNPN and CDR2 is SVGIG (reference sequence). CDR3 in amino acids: CAWTKGGGWSEQYF. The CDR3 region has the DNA TGTGCCTGGACCAAGGGGGGGGGCTGGAGCGAGCAGTACTTC.

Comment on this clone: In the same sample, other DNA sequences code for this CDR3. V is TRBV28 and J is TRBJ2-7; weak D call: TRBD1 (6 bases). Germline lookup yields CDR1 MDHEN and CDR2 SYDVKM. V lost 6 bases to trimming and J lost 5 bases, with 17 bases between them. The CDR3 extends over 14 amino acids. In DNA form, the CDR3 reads TGTGCCAGCAGAGCCGACAGGCTCCTTAACGAGCAGTACTTC. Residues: CASRADRLLNEQYF.

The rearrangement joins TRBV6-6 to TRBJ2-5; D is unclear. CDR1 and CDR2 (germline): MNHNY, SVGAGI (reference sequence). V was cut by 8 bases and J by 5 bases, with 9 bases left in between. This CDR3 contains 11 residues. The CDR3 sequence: CASSRRETQYF. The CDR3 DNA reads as TGTGCCAGCTCCCGCAGGGAGACCCAGTACTTC.

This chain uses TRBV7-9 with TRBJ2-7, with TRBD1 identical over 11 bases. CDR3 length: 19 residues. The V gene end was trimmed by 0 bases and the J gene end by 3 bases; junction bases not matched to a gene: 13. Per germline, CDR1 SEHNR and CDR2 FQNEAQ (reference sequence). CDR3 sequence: CASSLAGTGGAGRYYEQYF. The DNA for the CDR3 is TGTGCCAGCAGCTTAGCCGGGACAGGGGGAGCCGGCAGGTACTACGAGCAGTACTTC.

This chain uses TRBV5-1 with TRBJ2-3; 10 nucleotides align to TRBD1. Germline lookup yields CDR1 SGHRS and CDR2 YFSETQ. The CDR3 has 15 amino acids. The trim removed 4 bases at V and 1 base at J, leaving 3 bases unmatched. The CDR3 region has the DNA TGCGCCAGCAGCCCGACAGGGGGCGGCACAGATACGCAGTATTTT. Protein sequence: CASSPTGGGTDTQYF.

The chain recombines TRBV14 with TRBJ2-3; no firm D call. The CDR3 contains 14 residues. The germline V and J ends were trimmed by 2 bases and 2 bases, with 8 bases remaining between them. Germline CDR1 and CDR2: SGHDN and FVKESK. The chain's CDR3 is CASSQNYNTDTQYF. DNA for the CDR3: TGTGCCAGCAGCCAAAACTACAACACAGATACGCAGTATTTT.

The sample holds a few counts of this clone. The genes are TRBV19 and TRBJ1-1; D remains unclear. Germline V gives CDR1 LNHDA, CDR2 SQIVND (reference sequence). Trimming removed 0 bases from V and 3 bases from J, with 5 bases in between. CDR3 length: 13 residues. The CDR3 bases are TGTGCCAGTAGTATAGACCGGGACACTGAAGCTTTCTTT. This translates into CASSIDRDTEAFF. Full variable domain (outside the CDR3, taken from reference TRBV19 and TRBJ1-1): DGGITQSPKYLFRKEGQNVTLSCEQNLNHDAMYWYRQDPGQGLRLIYYSQIVNDFQKGDIAEGYSVSREKKESFPLTVTSAQKNPTAFYLCASSIDRDTEAFFGQGTRLTVV.

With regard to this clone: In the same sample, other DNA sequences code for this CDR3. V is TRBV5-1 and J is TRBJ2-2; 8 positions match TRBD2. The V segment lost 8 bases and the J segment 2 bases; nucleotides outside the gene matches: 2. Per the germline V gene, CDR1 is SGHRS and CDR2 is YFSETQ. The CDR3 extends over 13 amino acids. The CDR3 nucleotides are TGCGCCAGTACTAGCGGCAACACCGGGGAGCTGTTTTTT. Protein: CASTSGNTGELFF.

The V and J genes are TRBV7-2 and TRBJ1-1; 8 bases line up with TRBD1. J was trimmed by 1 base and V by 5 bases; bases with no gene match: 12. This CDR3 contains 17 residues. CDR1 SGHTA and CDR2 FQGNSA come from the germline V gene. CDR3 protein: CASSRRTGRGGNTEAFF. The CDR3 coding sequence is TGTGCCAGCAGCAGACGGACAGGGCGTGGAGGGAACACTGAAGCTTTCTTT. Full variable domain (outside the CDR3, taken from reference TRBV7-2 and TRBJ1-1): GAGVSQSPSNKVTEKGKDVELRCDPISGHTALYWYRQSLGQGLEFLIYFQGNSAPDKSGLPSDRFSAERTGGSVSTLTIQRTQQEDSAVYLCASSRRTGRGGNTEAFFGQGTRLTVV.

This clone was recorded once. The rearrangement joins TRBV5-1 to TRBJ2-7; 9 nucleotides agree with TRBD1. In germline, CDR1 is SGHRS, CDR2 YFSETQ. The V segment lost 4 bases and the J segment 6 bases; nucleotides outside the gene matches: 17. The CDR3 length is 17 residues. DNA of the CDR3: TGCGCCAGCAGCCCAAACACCATAGGACAGGGGATCGGCGAGCAGTACTTC. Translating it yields CASSPNTIGQGIGEQYF.

The CDR3 nucleotides are TGTGCCAGCAGCTTATATGCAGCGAGAAATGAAAAACTGTTTTTT. This translates into CASSLYAARNEKLFF. The rearrangement joins TRBV11-2 to TRBJ1-4; the D is unclear. This CDR3 region has 15 residues. Germline V gene sequence: CDR1 SGHAT, CDR2 FQNNGV. Between the trimmed V and J ends, which lost 2 bases and 5 bases, there was a span of 12 bases.

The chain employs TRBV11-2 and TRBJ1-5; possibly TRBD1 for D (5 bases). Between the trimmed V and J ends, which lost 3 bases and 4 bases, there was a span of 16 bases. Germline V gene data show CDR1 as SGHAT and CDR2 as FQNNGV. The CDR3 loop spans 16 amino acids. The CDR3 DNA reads TGTGCCAGCAGCTTGGGGCATGACAGTTGGAATCAGCCCCAGCATTTT. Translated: CASSLGHDSWNQPQHF.

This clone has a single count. CDR3 sequence: CASSQDTSGSGANVLTF. CDR3 coding DNA: TGCGCCAGCAGCCAAGATACTAGCGGGTCTGGGGCCAACGTCCTGACTTTC. This chain joins TRBV4-1 and TRBJ2-6; TRBD2 agrees at 9 bases. There are 17 residues in the CDR3. The germline V gene has CDR1 MGHRA and CDR2 YSYEKL. V lost 0 bases, J lost 1 base, and 1 base stayed unmatched.

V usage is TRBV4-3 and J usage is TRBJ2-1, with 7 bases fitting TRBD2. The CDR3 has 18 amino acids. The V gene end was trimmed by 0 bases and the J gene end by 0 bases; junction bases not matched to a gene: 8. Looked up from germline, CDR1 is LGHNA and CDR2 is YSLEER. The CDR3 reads CASSQDLTSAGSYNEQFF. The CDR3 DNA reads TGCGCCAGCAGCCAAGACCTAACTAGCGCTGGCTCCTACAATGAGCAGTTCTTC.

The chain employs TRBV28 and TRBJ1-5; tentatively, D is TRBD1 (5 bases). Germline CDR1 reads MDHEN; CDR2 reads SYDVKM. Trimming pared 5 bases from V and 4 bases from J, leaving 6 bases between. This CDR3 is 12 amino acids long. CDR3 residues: CASSGGNQPQHF. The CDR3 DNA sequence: TGTGCCAGCAGTGGGGGGAATCAGCCCCAGCATTTT.

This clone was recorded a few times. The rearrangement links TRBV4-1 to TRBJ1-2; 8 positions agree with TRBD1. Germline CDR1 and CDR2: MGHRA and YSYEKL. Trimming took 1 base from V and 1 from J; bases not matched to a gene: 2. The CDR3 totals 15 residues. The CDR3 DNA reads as TGCGCCAGCAGCCAAGCCGGACAGGGTAACTATGGCTACACCTTC. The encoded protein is CASSQAGQGNYGYTF.

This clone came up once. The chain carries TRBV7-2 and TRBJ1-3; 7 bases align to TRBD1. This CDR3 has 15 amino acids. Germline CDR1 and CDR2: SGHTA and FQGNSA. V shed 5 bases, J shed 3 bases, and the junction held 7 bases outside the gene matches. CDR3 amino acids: CASSPRQGGGNTIYF. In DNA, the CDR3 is TGTGCCAGCAGCCCTAGACAGGGAGGTGGAAACACCATATATTTT.

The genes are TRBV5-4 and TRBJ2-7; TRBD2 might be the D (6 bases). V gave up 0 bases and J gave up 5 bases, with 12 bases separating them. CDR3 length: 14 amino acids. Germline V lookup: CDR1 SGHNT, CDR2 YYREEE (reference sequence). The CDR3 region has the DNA TGTGCCAGCAGCTTGGCCGCTAGCGCTAACGAGCAGTACTTC. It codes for CASSLAASANEQYF.

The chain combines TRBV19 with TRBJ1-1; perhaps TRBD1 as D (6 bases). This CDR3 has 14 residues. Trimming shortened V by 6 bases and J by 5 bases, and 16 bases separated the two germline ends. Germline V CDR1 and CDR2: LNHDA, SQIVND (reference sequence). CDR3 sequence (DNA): TGTGCCAGTAGACCCACAGGGCTGGGGACTGAAGCTTTCTTT. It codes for CASRPTGLGTEAFF.

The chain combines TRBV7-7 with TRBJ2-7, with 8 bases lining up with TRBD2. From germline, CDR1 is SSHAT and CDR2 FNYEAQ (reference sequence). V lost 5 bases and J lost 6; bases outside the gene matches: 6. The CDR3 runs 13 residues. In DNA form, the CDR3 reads TGTGCCAGCAGCGCAGGGACTAGGGGCGAGCAGTACTTC. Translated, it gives CASSAGTRGEQYF.